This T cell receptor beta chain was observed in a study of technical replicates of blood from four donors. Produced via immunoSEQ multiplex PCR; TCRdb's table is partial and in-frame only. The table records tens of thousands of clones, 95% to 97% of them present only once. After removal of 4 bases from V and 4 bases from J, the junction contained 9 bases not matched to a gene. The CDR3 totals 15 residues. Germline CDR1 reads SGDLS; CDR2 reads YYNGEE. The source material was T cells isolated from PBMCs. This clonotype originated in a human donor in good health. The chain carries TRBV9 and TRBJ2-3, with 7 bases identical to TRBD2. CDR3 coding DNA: TGTGCCAGCAGCTTAAGCGGGATTTCGTCAGATACGCAGTATTTT. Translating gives CASSLSGISSDTQYF. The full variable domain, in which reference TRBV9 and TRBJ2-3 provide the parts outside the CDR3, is DSGVTQTPKHLITATGQRVTLRCSPRSGDLSVYWYQQSLDQGLQFLIQYYNGEERAKGNILERFSAQQFPDLHSELNLSSLELGDSALYFCASSLSGISSDTQYFGPGTRLTVL.